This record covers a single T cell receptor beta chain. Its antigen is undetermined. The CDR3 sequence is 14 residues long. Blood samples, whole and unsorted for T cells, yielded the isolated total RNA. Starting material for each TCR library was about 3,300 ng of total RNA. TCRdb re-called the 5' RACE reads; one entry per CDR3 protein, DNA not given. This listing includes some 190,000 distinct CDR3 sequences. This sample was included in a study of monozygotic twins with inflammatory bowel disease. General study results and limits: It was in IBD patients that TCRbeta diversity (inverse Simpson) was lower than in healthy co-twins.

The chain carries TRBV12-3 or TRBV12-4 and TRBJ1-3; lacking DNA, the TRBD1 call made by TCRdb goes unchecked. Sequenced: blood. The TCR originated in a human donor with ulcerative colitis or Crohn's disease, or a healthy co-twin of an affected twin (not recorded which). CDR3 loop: CASSETGAGNTIYF.